The 12 T cell receptor beta chains listed next were all sequenced from one sample in a study of cytomegalovirus exposure and HLA in healthy donors. The PCR ran on 60 Vbeta and 13 Jbeta primers. Sequencing used immunoSEQ multiplex PCR; TCRdb keeps in-frame clones, though not all of them. Recorded for this sample: 40,000 or so clones. The sequenced sample was PBMCs. All receptors come from a male donor in good health and CMV-seronegative.

V is TRBV5-1 and J is TRBJ2-5; 9 bases map to TRBD1. CDR3 length: 17 amino acids. Germline trimming cut 0 bases from V and 3 bases from J; bases unmatched to any gene: 9. Germline CDR1 SGHRS, CDR2 YFSETQ. CDR3 sequence: CASSLAPGTGPEETQYF. In nucleotides, the CDR3 is TGCGCCAGCAGCTTGGCCCCCGGGACAGGGCCCGAAGAGACCCAGTACTTC.

The rearrangement links TRBV5-6 to TRBJ2-5; 7 bases line up with TRBD1. Germline-derived CDR1 and CDR2 are SGHDT and YYEEEE. V was pared by 4 bases and J by 2 bases, with 2 bases of the junction left unmatched. The CDR3 totals 13 residues. For the CDR3, the DNA is TGTGCCAGCAGCGGGGGACAGCAAGAGACCCAGTACTTC. Translated: CASSGGQQETQYF.

This chain uses TRBV28 with TRBJ1-4, with TRBD1 matching 12 bases. Germline-derived CDR1 and CDR2 are MDHEN and SYDVKM. V gave up 2 bases and J gave up 10 bases; unmatched junction bases: 11. The CDR3 runs 17 residues. The CDR3 coding sequence is TGTGCCAGCAGTTTAGCGGGGACAGGGGGCTGGTTTGGAAAACTGTTTTTT. It encodes CASSLAGTGGWFGKLFF.

The chain carries TRBV28 and TRBJ2-7, with 7 bases fitting TRBD1. The V segment lost 5 bases and the J segment 3 bases; nucleotides outside the gene matches: 4. CDR3 size: 13 residues. In germline, CDR1 is MDHEN, CDR2 SYDVKM. The CDR3 DNA sequence: TGTGCCAGCAGTACGGACAGGAGCTACGAGCAGTACTTC. Its protein is CASSTDRSYEQYF.

The chain has TRBV4-1 and TRBJ1-5; the D is unclear. Per the germline V gene, CDR1 is MGHRA and CDR2 is YSYEKL. Trimming shortened V by 2 bases and J by 4 bases, and 6 bases separated the two germline ends. This CDR3 has 13 residues. In nucleotides, the CDR3 is TGCGCCAGCAGCCAACGGGAGAATCAGCCCCAGCATTTT. Protein: CASSQRENQPQHF.

The genes are TRBV2 and TRBJ1-3, with D perhaps matching TRBD1 (6 bases). The CDR3 is 16 residues long. CDR1 SNHLY and CDR2 FYNNEI come from the germline V gene. The V gene lost 5 bases and the J gene lost 1 base, with 15 bases spanning the gap. The CDR3 spells CASSPRDIPSGNTIYF. The CDR3, as DNA: TGTGCCAGCAGTCCCCGGGACATCCCTTCTGGAAACACCATATATTTT. Drawing the rest from reference TRBV2 and TRBJ1-3, the complete variable domain is EPEVTQTPSHQVTQMGQEVILRCVPISNHLYFYWYRQILGQKVEFLVSFYNNEISEKSEIFDDQFSVERPDGSNFTLKIRSTKLEDSAMYFCASSPRDIPSGNTIYFGEGSWLTVV.

The V call is TRBV15, the J call TRBJ1-1; possibly TRBD1 for D (5 bases). Germline CDR1 and CDR2: LNHNV and YYDKDF (reference sequence). The CDR3 totals 14 residues. Trimming shortened V by 0 bases and J by 5 bases, and 10 bases separated the two germline ends. Here the CDR3 reads CATSRDWGVTEAFF. Here the CDR3 DNA reads TGTGCCACCAGCAGAGATTGGGGGGTGACTGAAGCTTTCTTT.

CDR3 amino acids: CASSVGQLEETQYF. Written as DNA, the CDR3 is TGTGCCAGCAGCGTAGGACAGCTTGAAGAGACCCAGTACTTC. This sequence joins TRBV9 and TRBJ2-5; tentatively, D is TRBD1 (5 bases). Germline CDR1 reads SGDLS; CDR2 reads YYNGEE. V was trimmed by 0 bases and J by 3 bases, leaving 9 bases between them. The CDR3 is 14 residues long.

The rearrangement joins TRBV7-8 to TRBJ2-7, with TRBD2 identical over 13 bases. Germline values: CDR1 SGHVS, CDR2 FQNEAQ. Trimming took 3 bases from V and 4 from J; bases not matched to a gene: 3. The CDR3 is made up of 15 amino acids. In DNA form, the CDR3 reads TGTGCCAGCAGCTTCGGGACTAGCGGGGATTACGAGCAGTACTTC. Protein product: CASSFGTSGDYEQYF.

The chain is built from TRBV11-2 and TRBJ2-7; TRBD2 matches 15 bases. Germline trimming cut 3 bases from V and 2 bases from J; bases unmatched to any gene: 5. This CDR3 comprises 17 residues. Germline CDR1 SGHAT, CDR2 FQNNGV. The CDR3 here is CASSLIGLAGGPYEQYF. CDR3 sequence (DNA): TGTGCCAGCAGCTTGATCGGACTAGCGGGGGGGCCCTACGAGCAGTACTTC.

The chain is built from TRBV6-5 and TRBJ2-7; TRBD1 agrees at 7 bases. This CDR3 comprises 14 residues. Germline V gene lookup returns CDR1 MNHEY and CDR2 SVGAGI. V was pared by 6 bases and J by 2 bases, with 7 bases of the junction left unmatched. The CDR3, as DNA: TGTGCCAGCAGCGACCGGGACAGTCCCTACGAGCAGTACTTC. This gives the protein CASSDRDSPYEQYF.

The chain combines TRBV9 with TRBJ2-5, with 10 nucleotides matching TRBD1. Per germline, CDR1 SGDLS and CDR2 YYNGEE. This CDR3 comprises 14 residues. The trim removed 4 bases at V and 5 bases at J, leaving 5 bases unmatched. CDR3 coding DNA: TGTGCCAGCAGCCGAGGGACAGGGGTTGAGACCCAGTACTTC. This encodes CASSRGTGVETQYF.